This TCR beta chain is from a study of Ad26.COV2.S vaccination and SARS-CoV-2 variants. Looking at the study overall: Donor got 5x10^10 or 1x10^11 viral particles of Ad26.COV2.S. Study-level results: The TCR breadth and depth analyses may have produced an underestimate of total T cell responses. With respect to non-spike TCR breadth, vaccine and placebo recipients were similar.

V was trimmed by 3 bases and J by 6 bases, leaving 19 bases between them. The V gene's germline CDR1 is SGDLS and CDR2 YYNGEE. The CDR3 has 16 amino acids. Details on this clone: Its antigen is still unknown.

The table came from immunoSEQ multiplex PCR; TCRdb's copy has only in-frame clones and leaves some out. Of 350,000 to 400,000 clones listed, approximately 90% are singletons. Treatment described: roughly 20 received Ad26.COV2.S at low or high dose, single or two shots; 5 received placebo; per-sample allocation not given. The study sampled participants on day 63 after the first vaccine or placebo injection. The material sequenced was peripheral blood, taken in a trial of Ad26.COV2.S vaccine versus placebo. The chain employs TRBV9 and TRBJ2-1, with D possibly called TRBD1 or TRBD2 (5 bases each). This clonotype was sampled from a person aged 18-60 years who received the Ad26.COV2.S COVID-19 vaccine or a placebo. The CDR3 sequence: CASSATGTARANEQFF. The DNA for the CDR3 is TGTGCCAGCAGCGCGACCGGGACCGCCCGGGCCAATGAGCAGTTCTTC. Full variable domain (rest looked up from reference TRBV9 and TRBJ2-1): DSGVTQTPKHLITATGQRVTLRCSPRSGDLSVYWYQQSLDQGLQFLIQYYNGEERAKGNILERFSAQQFPDLHSELNLSSLELGDSALYFCASSATGTARANEQFFGPGTRLTVL.